This is a list of T cell receptor beta chains from one sample in a study of blood T cell repertoires in COVID-19. Sequencing used immunoSEQ multiplex PCR; TCRdb keeps in-frame clones, though not all of them. The data contain 150,000 or so clones, approximately 78% of them singletons. Specimen: PBMCs or T cells enriched from blood (not recorded which). The receptors stem from a woman in her 50s who had recovered from COVID-19. Each CDR3 is given with its conserved first and last residue. D genes are given only for firm matches. Where a row states a size, it is once, few, many or the class of an expanded clone; other rows omit it.

J,D,V,size,DNA,CDR3
TRBJ1-2,TRBD1,TRBV6-4,.,TGTGCCAGCAGAGACACCGGGACAGTTAACTATGGCTACACCTTC,CASRDTGTVNYGYTF
TRBJ1-2,TRBD1,TRBV2,.,TGTGCCAGCAATACAGGGGTCGGGTGGGGCGGCTACACCTTC,CASNTGVGWGGYTF
TRBJ1-5,.,TRBV5-8,.,TGTGCCAGCAGCTTCGGGAGCTATAATCAGCCCCAGCATTTT,CASSFGSYNQPQHF
TRBJ2-1,.,TRBV3-1/TRBV3-2,.,TGTGCCAGCAGCCAAGATGGACAGTCCGATGAGCAGTTCTTC,CASSQDGQSDEQFF
TRBJ2-2,.,TRBV7-3,few,TGTGCCAGCAGCCTCACAGGTTCCGGGGAGCTGTTTTTT,CASSLTGSGELFF
TRBJ1-6,TRBD1,TRBV19,.,TGTGCCAGTAGTCCGGACAGGGGTCGGAATTCACCCCTCCACTTT,CASSPDRGRNSPLHF
TRBJ1-5,.,TRBV12-3/TRBV12-4,.,TGTGCCAGCACGGCAGGATATCAGCCCCAGCATTTT,CASTAGYQPQHF
TRBJ1-1,TRBD1,TRBV6-5,.,TGTGCCAGCAGTCCACGGACAGGGGGTGCCACTGAAGCTTTCTTT,CASSPRTGGATEAFF
TRBJ1-2,.,TRBV5-1,.,TGCGCCAGCAGTTGGGGGGACTATGGCTACACCTTC,CASSWGDYGYTF
TRBJ1-3,.,TRBV28,.,TGTGCCGCACGTCAATACAGCTCTGGAAACACCATATATTTT,CAARQYSSGNTIYF
TRBJ1-5,.,TRBV25-1,many,TGTGCCAGCAGTCCGCGGGAGGTCGCGCCCCAGCATTTT,CASSPREVAPQHF
TRBJ1-4,.,TRBV30,.,TGTGCCTGGAGTGAACAGCCCGCGGGTAATGAAAAACTGTTTTTT,CAWSEQPAGNEKLFF
TRBJ1-2,.,TRBV6-1,.,TGTGCCAGCAGTGAAGGGGGGACTCTAGGAACGGCTAACTATGGCTACACCTTC,CASSEGGTLGTANYGYTF
TRBJ2-3,TRBD1,TRBV6-6,.,TGTGCCAGCAGTTACAGAGACAGGGGGCGAACAGATACGCAGTATTTT,CASSYRDRGRTDTQYF
TRBJ2-3,TRBD2,TRBV24-1,.,TGTGCCACCAGTGATCGGGGGGGATTCACAGATACGCAGTATTTT,CATSDRGGFTDTQYF
TRBJ2-2,.,TRBV6-8,.,TGTGCCAGCAGGCCCGAGCCCGGGGAGCTGTTTTTT,CASRPEPGELFF
TRBJ2-5,.,TRBV25-1,.,TGTGCCAGCAGGCCGGACAGTTTAGAGACCCAGTACTTC,CASRPDSLETQYF
TRBJ1-2,.,TRBV9,.,TGTGCCAGCAGCTCTAGGGGAGGGCAGTTTGACTATGGCTACACCTTC,CASSSRGGQFDYGYTF
TRBJ1-1,.,TRBV5-1,.,TGCGCCAGCAGCTTGAGTGGAGTCGAGAACACTGAAGCTTTCTTT,CASSLSGVENTEAFF
TRBJ1-3,.,TRBV6-6,.,TGTGCCAGCAGTAGTAGCTCTGGAAACACCATATATTTT,CASSSSSGNTIYF
TRBJ1-1,TRBD1,TRBV25-1,.,TGTGCCAGCTCCTATACAGGGGAAACTGAAGCTTTCTTT,CASSYTGETEAFF
TRBJ1-1,TRBD1,TRBV29-1,.,TGCAGCGACGGGACAGGACCGAACACTGAAGCTTTCTTT,CSDGTGPNTEAFF
TRBJ2-1,.,TRBV5-6,.,TGTGCCAGCAGCTCCACGGGTTCCTACAATGAGCAGTTCTTC,CASSSTGSYNEQFF
TRBJ1-3,TRBD1,TRBV5-4,.,TGTGCCAGCAGCCCCGGACAGGGGAAGACGGACACCATATATTTT,CASSPGQGKTDTIYF
TRBJ2-1,TRBD1,TRBV10-3,.,TGTGCCATCAGTGAAGGGACAGGGCGGTACAATGAGCAGTTCTTC,CAISEGTGRYNEQFF
TRBJ2-3,TRBD2,TRBV9,.,TGTGCCAGCCACCCCGGGACTAGCGACACAGATACGCAGTATTTT,CASHPGTSDTDTQYF
TRBJ2-3,TRBD2,TRBV4-1,.,TGCGCCAGCAGCCAAGCCGGACGGGGGGGCTTGGATACGCAGTATTTT,CASSQAGRGGLDTQYF
TRBJ2-3,.,TRBV5-1,.,TGCGCCAGCAGCTTCAGACAGGCCCCTAGACAGGATACGCAGTATTTT,CASSFRQAPRQDTQYF
TRBJ2-5,.,TRBV7-8,few,TGTGCCAGCAGCTTCACGCGGCAGCAAGAGACCCAGTACTTC,CASSFTRQQETQYF
TRBJ1-6,.,TRBV13,.,TGTGCCAGCAGCTTATTCTTGCGTCGGGGTAGTTCACCCCTCCACTTT,CASSLFLRRGSSPLHF
TRBJ1-3,.,TRBV7-2,once,TGTGCCAGCAGCTTGTCGTCACAGCCAGGGGCTGGAAACACCATATATTTT,CASSLSSQPGAGNTIYF
TRBJ1-2,TRBD1,TRBV6-5,.,TGTGCCAGCAGCGCAGGGGGCGGCGGCTACACCTTC,CASSAGGGGYTF
TRBJ2-3,.,TRBV19,many,TGTGCCAGTAGTGCGGACTCGAGAACAGATACGCAGTATTTT,CASSADSRTDTQYF
TRBJ1-1,.,TRBV18,.,TGTGCCAGCTCACCCGGGACTCTAACTGAAGCTTTCTTT,CASSPGTLTEAFF
TRBJ1-5,.,TRBV28,.,TGTGCCAGCAGTTCTCTGAAACAGTATAGCAATCAGCCCCAGCATTTT,CASSSLKQYSNQPQHF
TRBJ1-2,.,TRBV30,.,TGTGCCTCCCTAAGGGGTGGCTACACCTTC,CASLRGGYTF
TRBJ2-5,TRBD1,TRBV7-3,.,TGTGCCAGCAGCTTCCCGGGACAGCAAGAGACCCAGTACTTC,CASSFPGQQETQYF
TRBJ1-1,TRBD1,TRBV27,.,TGTGCCAGCAGTCGCCTGGGACAGGGGCGGGGGGGCACTGAAGCTTTCTTT,CASSRLGQGRGGTEAFF
TRBJ2-5,.,TRBV5-4,.,TGTGCCACCCAGGACCTACGGGGGACCCAGTACTTC,CATQDLRGTQYF
TRBJ1-2,TRBD1,TRBV19,.,TGTGCCAGTAGCGGTCGACAGGGGGCCATCGGCTACACCTTC,CASSGRQGAIGYTF
TRBJ1-4,.,TRBV5-1,few,TGCGCCAGCGCACGGGATGCAACTAATGAAAAACTGTTTTTT,CASARDATNEKLFF
TRBJ1-1,TRBD1,TRBV10-3,once,TGTGCCATCAGTTCCGGGACAGGGGGCGCGGGCACTGAAGCTTTCTTT,CAISSGTGGAGTEAFF
TRBJ2-3,.,TRBV7-6,.,TGTGCCAGCAGCCCCTCGTTCTCCCTACCAGATACGCAGTATTTT,CASSPSFSLPDTQYF